A selection of T cell receptor beta chains follows, all from one sample in a study of T cell responses to AZD1222 COVID-19 vaccine. Sequenced by immunoSEQ multiplex PCR; TCRdb stores in-frame clones only, minus some. The sample holds about 99,000 clones, roughly 88% seen once. The source material was peripheral blood, sampled on day 0 of AZD1222 vaccination. The receptors here all came from an adult in good health. The CDR3 runs from the conserved cysteine through the conserved F or W. The D gene is left open where the match is weak. Part of the rows lack a size; the others show once, few, many or a class for expanded clones.

cdr3_aa: CASSEARDRAFF; cdr3_nt: TGTGCCAGCAGTGAAGCCCGGGACAGGGCTTTCTTT; v_call: TRBV6-1; j_call: TRBJ1-1; cdr3_length: 12; clone_size: once; d_call: TRBD1
cdr3_aa: CASSQIPSYEQYF; cdr3_nt: TGCGCCAGCAGCCAAATTCCTTCCTACGAGCAGTACTTC; v_call: TRBV4-1; j_call: TRBJ2-7; cdr3_length: 13; clone_size: -; d_call: -
cdr3_aa: CASSLWYGRSGNTIYF; cdr3_nt: TGTGCCAGCAGCTTGTGGTACGGTCGCTCTGGAAACACCATATATTTT; v_call: TRBV5-5; j_call: TRBJ1-3; cdr3_length: 16; clone_size: -; d_call: -
cdr3_aa: CASSGYRGRDTEAFF; cdr3_nt: TGTGCCAGCAGTGGATACAGGGGGAGGGACACTGAAGCTTTCTTT; v_call: TRBV2; j_call: TRBJ1-1; cdr3_length: 15; clone_size: once; d_call: TRBD1
cdr3_aa: CASGSSTIQYF; cdr3_nt: TGTGCCAGCGGCTCTAGTACCATTCAGTACTTC; v_call: TRBV11-2; j_call: TRBJ2-4; cdr3_length: 11; clone_size: once; d_call: -
cdr3_aa: CASSVALAGGTDTQYF; cdr3_nt: TGTGCCAGCAGCGTAGCCCTAGCGGGGGGAACAGATACGCAGTATTTT; v_call: TRBV9; j_call: TRBJ2-3; cdr3_length: 16; clone_size: -; d_call: TRBD2
cdr3_aa: CASSIRASGTGWEQFF; cdr3_nt: TGTGCCAGCAGCATTAGAGCCAGCGGGACTGGCTGGGAGCAGTTCTTC; v_call: TRBV7-9; j_call: TRBJ2-1; cdr3_length: 16; clone_size: few; d_call: TRBD2
cdr3_aa: CASSLVGDRNYGYTF; cdr3_nt: TGTGCCAGCAGCCTAGTGGGGGACAGGAACTATGGCTACACCTTC; v_call: TRBV7-2; j_call: TRBJ1-2; cdr3_length: 15; clone_size: -; d_call: TRBD1
cdr3_aa: CATGGTPYGYTF; cdr3_nt: TGTGCCACCGGCGGGACACCGTATGGCTACACCTTC; v_call: TRBV28; j_call: TRBJ1-2; cdr3_length: 12; clone_size: -; d_call: -
cdr3_aa: CASSPRRQGRRDTQYF; cdr3_nt: TGTGCCAGCAGCCCTCGACGACAGGGCCGTAGGGATACGCAGTATTTT; v_call: TRBV7-8; j_call: TRBJ2-3; cdr3_length: 16; clone_size: -; d_call: TRBD1
cdr3_aa: CASSLRQGKKAFF; cdr3_nt: TGTGCCAGCAGCCTGCGACAGGGAAAGAAAGCTTTCTTT; v_call: TRBV5-6; j_call: TRBJ1-1; cdr3_length: 13; clone_size: -; d_call: TRBD1